Presented here are 30 T cell receptor beta chains from one specimen sequenced in a study of T-cell reconstitution after alpha-beta-depleted transplantation in children. Unique molecular identifiers were used in preparing the TCRbeta library. TCRdb reanalysed the PCR reads using MiXCR and keeps one entry per CDR3 protein. The sample holds roughly 500,000 distinct CDR3 sequences, approximately 10% seen once. The sample consisted of PBMCs, taken before TCRalphabeta/CD19-depleted stem cell transplant. The receptors stem from a child between 2 and 9 years old with inherited bone marrow failure, due to receive a stem cell transplant.

At least ten counts were recorded for this clonotype. The DNA of the CDR3 is TGCGCCAGCAGCCGGGAGACCTACAATGAGCAGTTCTTC. Encoded protein: CASSRETYNEQFF. This sequence joins TRBV4-3 and TRBJ2-1; D perhaps matches TRBD2 (5 bases). Looked up from germline, CDR1 is LGHNA and CDR2 is YSLEER. Trimming took off 4 bases at V and 2 bases at J, with 6 bases between the two ends. The CDR3 totals 13 residues.

In this sample, this clonotype turned up many times. CDR3 loop: CASSIPQGAHTDTQYF. The CDR3 nucleotides are TGTGCCAGCTCCATCCCTCAGGGGGCTCACACAGATACGCAGTATTTT. The rearrangement links TRBV19 to TRBJ2-3; 8 nucleotides align to TRBD1. The CDR3 is made up of 16 amino acids. Trimming removed 9 bases from V and 2 bases from J; junction bases left unmatched: 13. CDR1 LNHDA and CDR2 SQIVND come from the germline V gene (reference sequence).

This clonotype was seen many times. The chain joins TRBV5-1 to TRBJ1-4; 8 positions agree with TRBD1. J lost 5 bases, V lost 4 bases, and 7 bases had no gene match. Germline loops: CDR1 SGHRS, CDR2 YFSETQ. This CDR3 comprises 15 residues. CDR3 bases: TGCGCCAGCAGCGGAGCCGGGACAGGAAATGAAAAACTGTTTTTT. Its protein product is CASSGAGTGNEKLFF.

This clonotype came up many times. J is TRBJ2-5 and V is TRBV5-5; 13 positions match TRBD2. Trimming cost V 4 bases and J 4 bases; bases outside gene matches: 1. The CDR3 totals 14 residues. Germline V lookup: CDR1 SGHKS, CDR2 YYEKEE (reference sequence). CDR3 region: CASSRTSGGETQYF. The CDR3 DNA reads as TGTGCCAGCAGCAGGACTAGCGGGGGAGAGACCCAGTACTTC.

With respect to this clonotype: A much larger clonotype is one base distant, so this may be a read error. The chain couples TRBV7-2 to TRBJ1-4, with 7 nucleotides matching TRBD1. Germline CDR1 reads SGHTA; CDR2 reads FQGNSA. The CDR3 is 14 residues long. The CDR3 protein is CASSQQGTNEKLLF. The CDR3, as DNA: TGTGCCAGCAGCCAACAGGGGACTAATGAAAAACTGCTTTTT. The variable domain in full, with the rest retrieved from reference TRBV7-2 and TRBJ1-4, is GAGVSQSPSNKVTEKGKDVELRCDPISGHTALYWYRQSLGQGLEFLIYFQGNSAPDKSGLPSDRFSAERTGGSVSTLTIQRTQQEDSAVYLCASSQQGTNEKLLFGSGTQLSVL.

This clonotype was observed a few times. The chain couples TRBV20-1 to TRBJ1-4; 8 positions agree with TRBD1. The ends lost 5 bases at V and 0 bases at J; junction bases unmatched: 8. Germline lookup yields CDR1 DFQATT and CDR2 SNEGSKA (reference sequence). The CDR3 is 16 amino acids. CDR3 nucleotides: TGCAGTGCTGCACCCTTGACAGGGGCAACTAATGAAAAACTGTTTTTT. This sequence encodes CSAAPLTGATNEKLFF.

This clonotype was seen repeatedly, ten times or more. The chain recombines TRBV12-3 or TRBV12-4 with TRBJ1-1, with D unresolved. CDR3 length: 17 residues. The V end was cut by 7 bases, the J end by 1 base, with 22 bases between. The CDR3 loop is CASTSSAQTTKNTEAFF. DNA of the CDR3: TGTGCCAGCACCTCATCCGCCCAGACAACTAAGAACACTGAAGCTTTCTTT.

This clonotype has a count of ten or more. V usage is TRBV28 and J usage is TRBJ2-1; no clear D. The CDR3 is made up of 13 amino acids. The germline CDR1 and CDR2 sequences are MDHEN and SYDVKM. V was pared by 5 bases and J by 8 bases, with 13 bases between. CDR3 nucleotide sequence: TGTGCCAGCAGTCTCCAAAACCTACATGAGCAGTTCTTC. As protein: CASSLQNLHEQFF.

This clonotype was counted ten times or more. The rearrangement links TRBV25-1 to TRBJ2-7; 7 bases are a match to TRBD1. In germline, CDR1 is MGHDK, CDR2 SYGVNS. The ends lost 1 base at V and 3 bases at J; junction bases unmatched: 3. The CDR3 runs 14 residues. The chain's CDR3 is CASSEWAGGYEQYF. Written as DNA, the CDR3 is TGTGCCAGCAGTGAATGGGCAGGGGGCTACGAGCAGTACTTC.

This clonotype was observed many times. V is TRBV21-1 and J is TRBJ2-7. TRBV21-1 is recorded as a pseudogene. The CDR3 sequence is 11 residues long. For the CDR3, the DNA is TGTGCCAGCAGCAAAGAGCACGAGCAGTACTTC. Its protein is CASSKEHEQYF.

The table lists this clonotype with many counts. CDR3 nucleotide sequence: TGTGCCACCAGCAGAGGGGACATCTCTGGAAACACCATATATTTT. Translating it yields CATSRGDISGNTIYF. This chain links TRBV15 with TRBJ1-3, with D perhaps matching TRBD1 (6 bases). The CDR3 covers 15 residues. V was clipped by 1 base and J by 0 bases, with 7 bases between them. Germline V gives CDR1 LNHNV, CDR2 YYDKDF (reference sequence). Full variable domain (rest looked up from reference TRBV15 and TRBJ1-3): DAMVIQNPRYQVTQFGKPVTLSCSQTLNHNVMYWYQQKSSQAPKLLFHYYDKDFNNEADTPDNFQSRRPNTSFCFLDIRSPGLGDTAMYLCATSRGDISGNTIYFGEGSWLTVV.

This clonotype was seen many times. The chain combines TRBV7-6 with TRBJ1-2, with D possibly being TRBD1 (6 bases). CDR3 length: 12 residues. Trimming shortened V by 6 bases and J by 3 bases, and 8 bases separated the two germline ends. In germline, CDR1 is SGHVS, CDR2 FNYEAQ. CDR3 DNA: TGTGCCAGCAGACAGGGTCACTATGGCTACACCTTC. Protein: CASRQGHYGYTF.

This clonotype was observed a few times. This chain links TRBV10-3 with TRBJ2-1; 9 bases agree with TRBD1. After removal of 7 bases from V and 8 bases from J, the junction contained 15 bases not matched to a gene. This CDR3 is built from 16 residues. The germline gives CDR1 ENHRY, CDR2 SYGVKD. The CDR3 here is CAITDGTGLRVDEQFF. CDR3 nucleotides: TGTGCCATCACCGACGGGACAGGGCTTAGGGTAGATGAGCAGTTCTTC.

J is TRBJ2-1 and V is TRBV7-9; 9 nucleotides agree with TRBD2. The CDR3 runs to 16 residues. V was clipped by 0 bases and J by 6 bases; unmatched bases: 6. Germline CDR1 and CDR2: SEHNR and FQNEAQ (reference sequence). CDR3 coding DNA: TGTGCCAGCAGCTTAGCTCGACTAGCGGTGTTCAATGAGCAGTTCTTC. It translates to CASSLARLAVFNEQFF.

This clonotype was picked up a small number of times. The CDR3 nucleotides read TGTGCCAGCAGCCACGGGTCTCACAATGAGCAGTTCTTC. Translation gives CASSHGSHNEQFF. V is TRBV7-6 and J is TRBJ2-1, with D unclear. The germline V gene has CDR1 SGHVS and CDR2 FNYEAQ. Trimming stripped 5 bases from V and 5 bases from J, with 10 bases between. CDR3 size: 13 residues.

This clonotype occurred many times. The chain uses TRBV20-1 and TRBJ2-1, with 13 positions matching TRBD2. This CDR3 has 15 amino acids. Trimming took 7 bases from V and 8 from J; bases not matched to a gene: 11. Germline lookup yields CDR1 DFQATT and CDR2 SNEGSKA (reference sequence). The CDR3 DNA sequence: TGCAGTGTCTGGGATACTAGCGGGGGGGGCGATGAGCAGTTCTTC. It specifies CSVWDTSGGGDEQFF.

This clonotype was detected ten times or more. The chain combines TRBV6-2 or TRBV6-3 with TRBJ2-7; unclear D gene. Germline V CDR1 and CDR2: MNHEY, SVGEGT. CDR3 size: 11 residues. Trimming removed 5 bases at V and 2 bases at J, with 4 bases between. The CDR3 spells CASSHTYEQYF. The CDR3 region has the DNA TGTGCCAGCAGTCACACCTACGAGCAGTACTTC.

The sample holds many counts of this clonotype. CDR3 loop: CASTKQAGVGYNEQFF. The CDR3 DNA sequence: TGTGCCAGCACCAAACAAGCGGGAGTGGGCTACAATGAGCAGTTCTTC. The V gene is TRBV11-2, the J gene TRBJ2-1, with 8 bases matching TRBD2. The V segment lost 7 bases and the J segment 3 bases; nucleotides outside the gene matches: 11. This CDR3 has 16 amino acids. Looked up from germline, CDR1 is SGHAT and CDR2 is FQNNGV.

This clonotype was detected ten times or more. This chain connects TRBV10-3 to TRBJ2-1, with TRBD1 identical over 7 bases. CDR1 and CDR2 from the germline V gene are ENHRY and SYGVKD. V was clipped by 7 bases and J by 3 bases; unmatched bases: 3. The CDR3 totals 13 residues. The CDR3 DNA is TGTGCCATCATGGCAGGGGGCTACAATGAGCAGTTCTTC. Residues: CAIMAGGYNEQFF.

The chain carries TRBV27 and TRBJ2-3; D gene uncertain. The CDR3 sequence is 15 residues long. Germline V gives CDR1 MNHEY, CDR2 SMNVEV (reference sequence). V was clipped by 2 bases and J by 3 bases, with 12 bases between them. The CDR3 DNA is TGTGCCAGCAGTTTAGGTACTACCAAAACAGATACGCAGTATTTT. This codes for CASSLGTTKTDTQYF.

This clonotype was observed at least ten times. The chain couples TRBV20-1 to TRBJ2-3; D is possibly TRBD2 (6 bases). CDR1 is DFQATT and CDR2 is SNEGSKA in the germline V gene (reference sequence). The CDR3 contains 11 residues. Trimming pared 0 bases from V and 15 bases from J, leaving 13 bases between. CDR3 in DNA: TGCAGTGCTAGAGATTGGCGGGACCGATATTTT. This codes for CSARDWRDRYF.

The chain has TRBV19 and TRBJ2-5; 10 nucleotides line up with TRBD2. J gave up 4 bases and V 7 bases, and 6 bases lay outside the gene matches. CDR1 LNHDA and CDR2 SQIVND come from the germline V gene (reference sequence). The CDR3 consists of 14 residues. CDR3 loop: CASNQREGAETQYF. The CDR3 DNA reads TGTGCCAGTAATCAGCGGGAGGGCGCAGAGACCCAGTACTTC. Using reference TRBV19 and TRBJ2-5 for the parts outside the CDR3, the full variable domain is DGGITQSPKYLFRKEGQNVTLSCEQNLNHDAMYWYRQDPGQGLRLIYYSQIVNDFQKGDIAEGYSVSREKKESFPLTVTSAQKNPTAFYLCASNQREGAETQYFGPGTRLLVL.

The chain employs TRBV5-1 and TRBJ1-2, with no clear D. The CDR3 contains 15 residues. V was cut by 4 bases and J by 0 bases, with 13 bases left in between. Germline lookup yields CDR1 SGHRS and CDR2 YFSETQ. CDR3: CASSLTAAPNYGYTF. In DNA, the CDR3 is TGCGCCAGCAGCCTTACAGCGGCGCCTAACTATGGCTACACCTTC.

This clonotype was found many times. V and J are TRBV27 and TRBJ2-7; 8 bases map to TRBD1. The CDR3 runs to 16 residues. Germline V CDR1 and CDR2: MNHEY, SMNVEV (reference sequence). With V trimmed by 5 bases and J by 0 bases, 9 bases remained unmatched. The CDR3 is CASSLTGQGSSYEQYF. The CDR3 nucleotides are TGTGCCAGCAGTCTAACCGGACAGGGAAGCTCCTACGAGCAGTACTTC.

In this sample, this clonotype turned up a few times. The chain employs TRBV19 and TRBJ1-5; perhaps TRBD1 as D (6 bases). V lost 5 bases and J lost 1, with 12 bases in between. Germline V lookup: CDR1 LNHDA, CDR2 SQIVND (reference sequence). This CDR3 spans 15 amino acids. The CDR3 loop reads CASSPWTASNQPQHF. CDR3 in DNA: TGTGCCAGTAGTCCTTGGACAGCGAGCAATCAGCCCCAGCATTTT.

This clonotype came up many times. The chain is built from TRBV27 and TRBJ2-1; 7 nucleotides agree with TRBD2. The CDR3 extends over 16 amino acids. V lost 3 bases, J lost 3 bases, and 8 bases stayed unmatched. CDR1 is MNHEY and CDR2 is SMNVEV in the germline V gene (reference sequence). This chain's CDR3 is CASSFLAGVLYNEQFF. The CDR3 region has the DNA TGTGCCAGCAGTTTCCTCGCGGGAGTTCTCTACAATGAGCAGTTCTTC.

This clonotype was seen ten or more times. The V gene is TRBV6-2 or TRBV6-3, the J gene TRBJ2-5; TRBD2 is a possible D gene (6 bases). Between the trimmed V and J ends, which lost 8 bases and 3 bases, there was a span of 16 bases. This CDR3 has 14 amino acids. Looked up from germline, CDR1 is MNHEY and CDR2 is SVGEGT. The CDR3 loop reads CASLVTGGKETQYF. The CDR3 coding sequence is TGTGCCAGCCTAGTTACCGGGGGTAAAGAGACCCAGTACTTC.

There are many counts of this clonotype. A much larger clone lies one base from this, so it may be a read error. This chain joins TRBV7-9 and TRBJ1-2; D is unclear. The CDR3 extends over 12 amino acids. Germline V gives CDR1 SEHNR, CDR2 FQNEAQ (reference sequence). V lost 6 bases and J lost 1, with 6 bases in between. CDR3 amino acids: CASSFDNYGYTF. CDR3 in DNA: TGTGCCAGCAGTTTTGATAACTATGGCTACACCTTC.

In its sample, this clonotype was seen a few times. The chain joins TRBV11-2 to TRBJ2-4; 8 bases map to TRBD1. Germline assignment: CDR1 SGHAT and CDR2 FQNNGV. CDR3 length equals 12 residues. With V trimmed by 1 base and J by 13 bases, 3 bases remained unmatched. CDR3 DNA sequence: TGTGCCAGCAGCTTAGCCGGGACAGGCCAGTACTTC. This codes for CASSLAGTGQYF.

This clonotype was detected ten times or more. The chain uses TRBV28 and TRBJ2-5, with 8 bases identical to TRBD1. CDR3 length: 15 amino acids. Trimming took 7 bases from V and 4 from J; bases not matched to a gene: 11. The germline V gene has CDR1 MDHEN and CDR2 SYDVKM. CDR3 nucleotides: TGTGCCAGCACATCGGGACAGGTGGTGCTAGAGACCCAGTACTTC. Translation: CASTSGQVVLETQYF.